The next 25 T cell receptor beta chains were all read from a single sample in a study of OX40 agonist ivuxolimab in advanced cancers. Libraries were made using the immunoSEQ multiplex PCR assay. The clones in this table, taken by TCRdb from immuneACCESS, are in-frame only. Not every clone is retained; where verified, under half of the shortfall comes from an unresolved V gene, and the cause of the rest is unknown. The sample yields 60,000 to 75,000 clones; under 95% were counted once. The top ten constitute 13% to 15% of the sample. The specimen comprised CD4+ or CD8+ T cells sorted from blood, sampled in a trial of the OX40 agonist ivuxolimab. The receptors shown here come from an adult with an advanced solid tumor such as melanoma, head and neck, liver or kidney cancer.

The chain uses TRBV28 and TRBJ2-4, with 7 bases identical to TRBD1. The CDR3 has 14 residues. Germline-derived CDR1 and CDR2 are MDHEN and SYDVKM. Losses at the gene ends were 6 bases for V and 9 bases for J; bases not matched to a gene: 11. The CDR3 bases are TGTGCCAGCAGCCTTCACGGCAGGGGGATCATTCAGTACTTC. The encoded protein is CASSLHGRGIIQYF.

The rearrangement links TRBV7-2 to TRBJ2-5; 11 positions match TRBD2. Per germline, CDR1 SGHTA and CDR2 FQGNSA. This CDR3 is built from 15 residues. J lost 5 bases, V lost 4 bases, and 6 bases had no gene match. The CDR3 loop reads CASSYTGTSGETQYF. The CDR3 DNA reads as TGTGCCAGCAGCTACACCGGGACTAGCGGCGAGACCCAGTACTTC.

The chain employs TRBV7-6 and TRBJ2-7; tentatively, D is TRBD2 (6 bases). Germline CDR1 is SGHVS and CDR2 is FNYEAQ. This CDR3 is built from 15 residues. V dropped 1 base and J dropped 7 bases, with 17 bases sitting between them. The chain's CDR3 is CASSLGGTLPVEQYF. CDR3 nucleotides: TGTGCCAGCAGCTTAGGTGGGACTCTTCCTGTGGAGCAGTACTTC.

This clone was counted a single time. The chain recombines TRBV7-6 with TRBJ2-1; D uncertain. The length of the CDR3 is 12 residues. The V and J ends lost 5 bases and 10 bases respectively, with 12 bases between them. Germline V gives CDR1 SGHVS, CDR2 FNYEAQ. This chain's CDR3 is CASSPRRGEQFF. CDR3 bases: TGTGCCAGCAGCCCCCGTCGCGGAGAGCAGTTCTTC. Together with reference TRBV7-6 and TRBJ2-1, the CDR3 gives the full variable domain: GAGVSQSPRYKVTKRGQDVALRCDPISGHVSLYWYRQALGQGPEFLTYFNYEAQQDKSGLPNDRFSAERPEGSISTLTIQRTEQRDSAMYRCASSPRRGEQFFGPGTRLTVL.

V usage is TRBV11-2 and J usage is TRBJ1-1; no clear D gene. This CDR3 is built from 18 residues. V dropped 1 base and J dropped 2 bases, with 20 bases sitting between them. Looked up from germline, CDR1 is SGHAT and CDR2 is FQNNGV. The CDR3 DNA reads as TGTGCCAGCAGCTTAGCACCGGGAGGATCGCCTTTAAACACTGAAGCTTTCTTT. This codes for CASSLAPGGSPLNTEAFF.

The genes are TRBV2 and TRBJ2-2; D unresolved. V dropped 7 bases and J dropped 1 base, with 4 bases sitting between them. The CDR3 covers 12 residues. Germline V gives CDR1 SNHLY, CDR2 FYNNEI. CDR3 in amino acids: CASKQNTGELFF. As DNA, the CDR3 is TGTGCCAGCAAGCAGAACACCGGGGAGCTGTTTTTT. Full variable domain (missing parts from reference TRBV2 and TRBJ2-2): EPEVTQTPSHQVTQMGQEVILRCVPISNHLYFYWYRQILGQKVEFLVSFYNNEISEKSEIFDDQFSVERPDGSNFTLKIRSTKLEDSAMYFCASKQNTGELFFGEGSRLTVL.

The chain links TRBV6-5 to TRBJ2-7; 9 nucleotides line up with TRBD1. V lost 2 bases to trimming and J lost 4 bases; unmatched junction nucleotides: 6. Germline-derived CDR1 and CDR2 are MNHEY and SVGAGI. This CDR3 spans 15 amino acids. CDR3 loop: CASSYGPDRGYEQYF. The CDR3 region has the DNA TGTGCCAGCAGTTACGGTCCGGACAGGGGTTACGAGCAGTACTTC.

The CDR3 region has the DNA TGCGCCAGCAGCTTGTTTCCCGGGACAGGGACTGTTTCAGAGACCCAGTACTTC. This sequence encodes CASSLFPGTGTVSETQYF. The V and J genes are TRBV5-1 and TRBJ2-5; 9 nucleotides align to TRBD1. V lost 1 base, J lost 4 bases, and 14 bases stayed unmatched. The CDR3 runs 18 residues. Germline V gene lookup returns CDR1 SGHRS and CDR2 YFSETQ.

The V gene is TRBV5-4, the J gene TRBJ2-3; tentative D call: TRBD1 (6 bases). CDR3 length: 14 residues. Trimming cost V 0 bases and J 10 bases, with 15 bases left between them. CDR1 is SGHNT, CDR2 YYREEE, per germline (reference sequence). In DNA form, the CDR3 reads TGTGCCAGCAGCTTGGAGTGGCTAGGGGGTGCGCAGTATTTT. Translating it yields CASSLEWLGGAQYF. Supplemented by reference TRBV5-4 and TRBJ2-3, the full variable domain reads ETGVTQSPTHLIKTRGQQVTLRCSSQSGHNTVSWYQQALGQGPQFIFQYYREEENGRGNFPPRFSGLQFPNYSSELNVNALELDDSALYLCASSLEWLGGAQYFGPGTRLTVL.

The J gene is TRBJ2-3, the V gene TRBV5-6; no reliable D call. Looked up from germline, CDR1 is SGHDT and CDR2 is YYEEEE. Between the trimmed V and J ends, which lost 6 bases and 0 bases, there was a span of 14 bases. The CDR3 totals 15 residues. The CDR3 here is CASTPSFGSTDTQYF. The DNA of the CDR3 is TGTGCCAGCACTCCCAGTTTCGGGAGCACAGATACGCAGTATTTT.

J is TRBJ2-2 and V is TRBV9; a possible D gene is TRBD1 (7 bases). Trimming pared 2 bases from V and 6 bases from J, leaving 14 bases between. CDR1 and CDR2 from the germline V gene are SGDLS and YYNGEE. This CDR3 region has 15 residues. CDR3: CASSVTGSGAGELFF. The CDR3 coding sequence is TGTGCCAGCAGCGTGACAGGGTCGGGGGCCGGGGAGCTGTTTTTT.

Notes on this clone: At one of its ends the junction is not consistent with the germline gene, which may arise from a read error. The rearrangement uses TRBV28 and TRBJ2-1, with TRBD2 identical over 8 bases. The CDR3 length is 10 residues. CDR1 MDHEN and CDR2 SYDVKM come from the germline V gene. The CDR3 here is CSSGRWVQFF. CDR3 sequence (DNA): TGCAGCAGCGGGAGATGGGTGCAGTTCTTC.

The chain joins TRBV13 to TRBJ2-2, with no clear D. Trimming removed 0 bases at V and 1 base at J, with 3 bases between. The CDR3 is made up of 14 amino acids. Germline V gives CDR1 PRHDT, CDR2 FYEKMQ (reference sequence). The CDR3 reads CASSLGLNTGELFF. DNA for the CDR3: TGTGCCAGCAGCTTAGGGCTGAACACCGGGGAGCTGTTTTTT.

The chain has TRBV7-2 and TRBJ2-1; 8 bases fit TRBD1. The CDR3 spans 16 residues. Germline CDR1 reads SGHTA; CDR2 reads FQGNSA. J gave up 6 bases and V 5 bases, and 12 bases lay outside the gene matches. The CDR3, as DNA: TGTGCCAGCAGCACGGAACAGGGGGGTGATCGCAATGAGCAGTTCTTC. Protein: CASSTEQGGDRNEQFF.

The chain carries TRBV4-3 and TRBJ1-2; a possible D gene is TRBD1 (5 bases). The germline V gene encodes CDR1 LGHNA and CDR2 YSLEER. Trimming took off 0 bases at V and 8 bases at J, with 13 bases between the two ends. The CDR3 has 14 amino acids. CDR3: CASSQDSGPGGYTF. The CDR3 bases are TGCGCCAGCAGCCAAGATTCAGGGCCGGGGGGCTACACCTTC.

The rearrangement joins TRBV7-2 to TRBJ2-1, with D tentatively TRBD1 or TRBD2 (5 bases each). The germline gives CDR1 SGHTA, CDR2 FQGNSA. This CDR3 is built from 16 residues. Trimming stripped 6 bases from V and 1 base from J, with 16 bases between. The CDR3 loop is CASSSSRGQSYNEQFF. DNA for the CDR3: TGTGCCAGCAGTTCCTCCCGGGGCCAGTCCTACAATGAGCAGTTCTTC.

The J gene is TRBJ2-3, the V gene TRBV29-1, with 11 bases that match TRBD2. V shed 6 bases and J 3 bases; nucleotides not matched to a gene: 5. Germline CDR1 and CDR2: SQVTM and ANQGSEA. The CDR3 runs 14 residues. Here the CDR3 reads CSVSLAGGTDTQYF. The CDR3 region has the DNA TGCAGCGTCTCGCTAGCGGGAGGAACAGATACGCAGTATTTT.

The V gene is TRBV7-8, the J gene TRBJ2-2; the D gene is possibly TRBD1 (5 bases). This CDR3 comprises 15 residues. From germline, CDR1 is SGHVS and CDR2 FQNEAQ. Trimming stripped 5 bases from V and 2 bases from J, with 12 bases between. The DNA of the CDR3 is TGTGCCAGCAGCACCCGACAGACTAACACCGGGGAGCTGTTTTTT. Its translation: CASSTRQTNTGELFF.

This chain uses TRBV27 with TRBJ2-2; the D gene is possibly TRBD2 (6 bases). In germline, CDR1 is MNHEY, CDR2 SMNVEV (reference sequence). This CDR3 is built from 14 residues. V dropped 3 bases and J dropped 8 bases, with 13 bases sitting between them. DNA for the CDR3: TGTGCCAGCAGTTTGCGACCCGGGGGAGGGGAGCTGTTTTTT. Its protein product is CASSLRPGGGELFF.

This clone was counted between two and nine times. The V call is TRBV6-6, the J call TRBJ2-3, with 7 bases aligning to TRBD2. The germline CDR1 and CDR2 sequences are MNHNY and SVGAGI (reference sequence). The CDR3 runs to 16 residues. V was clipped by 5 bases and J by 5 bases; unmatched bases: 13. This CDR3 reads CASSPGGRPGGDTQYF. Written as DNA, the CDR3 is TGTGCCAGCAGTCCGGGGGGACGGCCGGGAGGAGATACGCAGTATTTT.

This clone has only a few counts. V usage is TRBV7-2 and J usage is TRBJ2-3, with D hard to call. With 5 bases removed from V and 0 bases from J, the gap between germline ends came to 3 bases. CDR3 size: 12 residues. The V gene's germline CDR1 is SGHTA and CDR2 FQGNSA. The CDR3 here is CASSQSTDTQYF. DNA of the CDR3: TGTGCCAGCAGCCAGAGCACAGATACGCAGTATTTT.

V usage is TRBV18 and J usage is TRBJ2-5, with 8 bases fitting TRBD2. CDR1 and CDR2 (germline): KGHSH, LQKENI. This CDR3 has 15 amino acids. V lost 3 bases, J lost 3 bases, and 6 bases stayed unmatched. The CDR3 bases are TGTGCCAGCTCACCTACTAGCGGAGTAAAAGAGACCCAGTACTTC. Translation: CASSPTSGVKETQYF.

V gene TRBV28 combines with J gene TRBJ1-2, with a weak D call TRBD1 (6 bases). Per the germline V gene, CDR1 is MDHEN and CDR2 is SYDVKM. V lost 2 bases and J 3 bases, leaving 10 bases between the germline ends. There are 14 residues in the CDR3. CDR3 nucleotide sequence: TGTGCCAGCAGTTTAGCAGGGGCCTACTATGGCTACACCTTC. Its translation: CASSLAGAYYGYTF.

V usage is TRBV7-9 and J usage is TRBJ2-2; 9 nucleotides agree with TRBD2. The ends lost 1 base at V and 4 bases at J; junction bases unmatched: 4. This CDR3 is built from 16 residues. From germline, CDR1 is SEHNR and CDR2 FQNEAQ (reference sequence). The CDR3 DNA reads TGTGCCAGCAGCTTAGGAACTAGCGGGCGCACCGGGGAGCTGTTTTTT. Amino acid sequence: CASSLGTSGRTGELFF.

The rearrangement joins TRBV15 to TRBJ1-4; TRBD1 might be the D (6 bases). This CDR3 comprises 12 residues. CDR1 is LNHNV, CDR2 YYDKDF, per germline (reference sequence). V lost 8 bases to trimming and J lost 5 bases, with 9 bases between them. As DNA, the CDR3 is TGTGCCACCGCCAGGGGCAATGAAAAACTGTTTTTT. Its protein product is CATARGNEKLFF.